The rows below give T cell receptor beta chains drawn from one sample of a study of Ad26.COV2.S vaccination and SARS-CoV-2 variants. Sequenced by immunoSEQ multiplex PCR; TCRdb stores in-frame clones only, minus some. The sample carries 350,000 to 450,000 clones, approximately 90% recorded once. Specimen: peripheral blood, collected after recovery from COVID-19. The receptors here all came from a human donor who had recovered from COVID-19. CDR3s include the opening cysteine and the closing phenylalanine or tryptophan. A D gene is named only where the DNA matches it firmly.

D gene: .; J gene: TRBJ1-1; V gene: TRBV23-1; CDR3 protein: CASSPRAFF; CDR3 DNA: TGCGCCAGCAGTCCTCGGGCTTTCTTT
D gene: .; J gene: TRBJ1-1; V gene: TRBV19; CDR3 protein: CASTVGGRTEAFF; CDR3 DNA: TGTGCCAGTACCGTGGGAGGGCGTACTGAAGCTTTCTTT
D gene: .; J gene: TRBJ1-5; V gene: TRBV6-6; CDR3 protein: CASSYSGRYQPQHF; CDR3 DNA: TGTGCCAGCAGTTACTCCGGACGTTATCAGCCCCAGCATTTT
D gene: .; J gene: TRBJ1-1; V gene: TRBV6-5; CDR3 protein: CASSYRGLLNTEAFF; CDR3 DNA: TGTGCCAGCAGTTACCGAGGACTGCTGAACACTGAAGCTTTCTTT
D gene: .; J gene: TRBJ1-5; V gene: TRBV18; CDR3 protein: CASSPPGRDSNQPQHF; CDR3 DNA: TGTGCCAGCTCACCACCTGGCAGGGACAGCAATCAGCCCCAGCATTTT
D gene: .; J gene: TRBJ2-7; V gene: TRBV7-2; CDR3 protein: CASSLRAGGPYEQYF; CDR3 DNA: TGTGCCAGCAGCTTAAGGGCAGGGGGGCCCTACGAGCAGTACTTC
D gene: TRBD1; J gene: TRBJ1-4; V gene: TRBV19; CDR3 protein: CASRYGQGGEKLFF; CDR3 DNA: TGTGCCAGTAGATACGGACAGGGTGGTGAAAAACTGTTTTTT
D gene: TRBD1; J gene: TRBJ1-6; V gene: TRBV6-5; CDR3 protein: CASRSGQANSPLHF; CDR3 DNA: TGTGCCAGCAGGAGCGGACAGGCTAATTCACCCCTCCACTTT
D gene: .; J gene: TRBJ2-2; V gene: TRBV19; CDR3 protein: CASSIRAKGNGELFF; CDR3 DNA: TGTGCCAGTAGTATTAGGGCGAAAGGGAACGGGGAGCTGTTTTTT
D gene: TRBD2; J gene: TRBJ2-5; V gene: TRBV12-5; CDR3 protein: CASGASGGARETQYF; CDR3 DNA: TGTGCTAGTGGCGCTAGCGGGGGGGCCCGAGAGACCCAGTACTTC
D gene: TRBD1; J gene: TRBJ2-2; V gene: TRBV5-8; CDR3 protein: CASSGWTGWSAGELFF; CDR3 DNA: TGTGCCAGCAGCGGATGGACAGGGTGGTCAGCCGGGGAGCTGTTTTTT
D gene: .; J gene: TRBJ1-5; V gene: TRBV10-3; CDR3 protein: CAISVGNQPQHF; CDR3 DNA: TGTGCCATCAGTGTAGGGAATCAGCCCCAGCATTTT
D gene: .; J gene: TRBJ1-2; V gene: TRBV4-2; CDR3 protein: CASSQDGRRRYTF; CDR3 DNA: TGTGCCAGCAGCCAAGATGGGAGGCGCCGCTACACCTTC
D gene: .; J gene: TRBJ2-2; V gene: TRBV27; CDR3 protein: CASNWGPQWDATGELFF; CDR3 DNA: TGTGCCAGCAATTGGGGACCACAGTGGGATGCCACCGGGGAGCTGTTTTTT
D gene: .; J gene: TRBJ2-7; V gene: TRBV18; CDR3 protein: CASSPRAQGYEQYF; CDR3 DNA: TGTGCCAGCTCCCCAAGAGCGCAGGGATACGAGCAGTACTTC
D gene: TRBD1; J gene: TRBJ1-1; V gene: TRBV7-9; CDR3 protein: CASSRQGYTEAFF; CDR3 DNA: TGTGCCAGCAGCCGACAGGGTTACACTGAAGCTTTCTTT
D gene: .; J gene: TRBJ2-1; V gene: TRBV15; CDR3 protein: CATSRDGGNNEQFF; CDR3 DNA: TGTGCCACCAGCAGAGATGGGGGAAACAATGAGCAGTTCTTC
D gene: TRBD2; J gene: TRBJ2-1; V gene: TRBV10-3; CDR3 protein: CAISLAGGPNEQFF; CDR3 DNA: TGTGCCATCAGCCTAGCGGGGGGACCCAATGAGCAGTTCTTC
D gene: TRBD1; J gene: TRBJ2-2; V gene: TRBV5-1; CDR3 protein: CASTLLGQANTGELFF; CDR3 DNA: TGCGCCAGCACCCTATTGGGACAGGCCAACACCGGGGAGCTGTTTTTT
D gene: TRBD2; J gene: TRBJ2-1; V gene: TRBV9; CDR3 protein: CASSVGGGLNNEQFF; CDR3 DNA: TGTGCCAGCAGCGTAGGCGGGGGACTGAACAATGAGCAGTTCTTC